What follows is one T cell receptor beta chain and its context. As yet, its antigen is unknown. This entry is derived from a study of vaccination and CD4 T cells after COVID-19. Turning to the study itself: Controls had a CEFX pool, an HIV-1 Nef pool, or no peptide added.

The treatment was: roughly 10-day PBMC culture with coronavirus spike peptide pools or control peptides (ViraFEST assay). At the Johns Hopkins FTIC core, DNA taken from cultured CD4+ T cells was sequenced by way of the Oncomine TCR Beta short-read assay. Cultures of CD4+ T cells served as the source for extracting genomic DNA. TCRdb ran MiXCR on the PCR reads and lists one entry per CDR3 protein. The table shows about 20,000 distinct CDR3 sequences, with around half occurring only once. Sequenced here: CD4+ T cells from blood, cultured in vitro, sampled before SARS-CoV-2 vaccination. The TCR was taken from a human donor who had recovered from COVID-19.

CDR3 nucleotide sequence: TGCAGTGCTTACAGGGACCGCAACTATGGCTACACCTTC. Translated: CSAYRDRNYGYTF. V usage is TRBV20-1 and J usage is TRBJ1-2; D may be TRBD1 (6 bases). Germline loops: CDR1 DFQATT, CDR2 SNEGSKA (reference sequence). V was pared by 5 bases and J by 2 bases, with 12 bases between. The CDR3 is made up of 13 amino acids.